The 26 T cell receptor beta chains below all came from one sample that was sequenced in a study of T cell responses to AZD1222 COVID-19 vaccine. Here immunoSEQ multiplex PCR was the method, and the copy in TCRdb shows in-frame clones only, minus some. The data contain roughly 100,000 clones, 75% to 90% of them singletons. Specimen: peripheral blood, collected on day 0 of AZD1222 vaccination. The receptors shown here come from an adult in good health.

J is TRBJ2-7 and V is TRBV11-3, with a weak D call TRBD2 (5 bases). Germline lookup yields CDR1 SGHNT and CDR2 YENEEA. This CDR3 has 12 amino acids. The ends were cut back, 1 base at V and 5 bases at J, with 6 bases in the middle. The CDR3 DNA reads TGTGCCAGCAGCTTAGTCGGGAACGAGCAGTACTTC. Protein: CASSLVGNEQYF.

V gene TRBV14 combines with J gene TRBJ1-2, with TRBD1 matching 7 bases. Trimming at V came to 2 bases and at J to 4 bases, leaving 10 bases not matched to a gene. The V gene's germline CDR1 is SGHDN and CDR2 FVKESK. This CDR3 is built from 16 residues. CDR3 sequence reads: CASSQNRDRSIYGYTF. The CDR3 DNA sequence: TGTGCCAGCAGCCAAAATCGGGACAGAAGCATCTATGGCTACACCTTC. Based on the CDR3 plus reference TRBV14 and TRBJ1-2, the full variable domain is EAGVTQFPSHSVIEKGQTVTLRCDPISGHDNLYWYRRVMGKEIKFLLHFVKESKQDESGMPNNRFLAERTGGTYSTLKVQPAELEDSGVYFCASSQNRDRSIYGYTFGSGTRLTVV.

The CDR3 reads CASSTYGGSIMNTEAFF. CDR3 DNA sequence: TGTGCCAGCAGCACGTACGGGGGTTCCATTATGAACACTGAAGCTTTCTTT. V is TRBV7-8 and J is TRBJ1-1; D might be TRBD1 (5 bases). V was shortened by 5 bases and J by 0 bases, with 19 bases between the two germline ends. The CDR3 runs 17 residues. Germline loops: CDR1 SGHVS, CDR2 FQNEAQ.

This clone showed up just once. The chain uses TRBV7-9 and TRBJ1-6; TRBD1 is a possible D gene (5 bases). Trimming left V 2 bases short and J 7 bases short, with 12 bases between. The CDR3 consists of 15 residues. The V gene's germline CDR1 is SEHNR and CDR2 FQNEAQ (reference sequence). This chain's CDR3 is CASSLRGRGNSPLHF. CDR3 nucleotides: TGTGCCAGCAGCTTAAGAGGGCGGGGGAATTCACCCCTCCACTTT.

The chain links TRBV7-2 to TRBJ2-5, with 10 bases aligning to TRBD2. The CDR3 spans 16 residues. Germline trimming cut 2 bases from V and 1 base from J; bases unmatched to any gene: 4. The V gene's germline CDR1 is SGHTA and CDR2 FQGNSA. The CDR3 DNA reads TGTGCCAGCAGCTTATCAGCGGGGGGGGGCCAAGAGACCCAGTACTTC. Its translation is CASSLSAGGGQETQYF. Full variable domain (outside the CDR3, taken from reference TRBV7-2 and TRBJ2-5): GAGVSQSPSNKVTEKGKDVELRCDPISGHTALYWYRQSLGQGLEFLIYFQGNSAPDKSGLPSDRFSAERTGGSVSTLTIQRTQQEDSAVYLCASSLSAGGGQETQYFGPGTRLLVL.

J is TRBJ2-3 and V is TRBV7-2, with 9 bases aligning to TRBD2. Germline values: CDR1 SGHTA, CDR2 FQGNSA. The ends lost 4 bases at V and 2 bases at J; junction bases unmatched: 10. The CDR3 length is 17 residues. The CDR3 DNA sequence: TGTGCCAGCAGCTCAACCTATAGCGGGGGTATCACAGATACGCAGTATTTT. Its protein product is CASSSTYSGGITDTQYF.

The rearrangement joins TRBV4-3 to TRBJ1-3; D not resolved. This CDR3 spans 13 amino acids. Per the germline V gene, CDR1 is LGHNA and CDR2 is YSLEER. Trimming cost V 2 bases and J 0 bases, with 2 bases left between them. The CDR3 sequence is CASSQTSGNTIYF. CDR3 coding DNA: TGCGCCAGCAGCCAAACCTCTGGAAACACCATATATTTT.

The gene calls are TRBV6-2 or TRBV6-3 and TRBJ2-3, with D unclear. The V end was cut by 2 bases, the J end by 2 bases, with 8 bases between. The CDR3 is 14 amino acids. Germline CDR1 MNHEY, CDR2 SVGEGT. The CDR3 loop is CASSYDRVTDTQYF. CDR3 coding DNA: TGTGCCAGCAGTTACGACCGAGTCACAGATACGCAGTATTTT.

The gene calls are TRBV24-1 and TRBJ2-3; D uncertain. CDR3 length: 13 amino acids. Trimming left V 4 bases short and J 4 bases short, with 8 bases between. The germline V gene has CDR1 KGHDR and CDR2 SFDVKD. CDR3 residues: CATSDIQPDTQYF. CDR3 in DNA: TGTGCCACCAGTGACATTCAGCCAGATACGCAGTATTTT.

The V gene is TRBV18, the J gene TRBJ2-5, with 7 bases fitting TRBD2. The germline CDR1 and CDR2 sequences are KGHSH and LQKENI. The J segment lost 4 bases and the V segment lost 6 bases, leaving 5 bases of the junction unmatched. The CDR3 loop spans 13 amino acids. DNA of the CDR3: TGTGCCAGCTCCCGCTCGGGGGGAGAGACCCAGTACTTC. Translating it yields CASSRSGGETQYF.

The V call is TRBV19, the J call TRBJ2-7, with 10 bases fitting TRBD1. CDR1 is LNHDA, CDR2 SQIVND, per germline (reference sequence). J lost 7 bases, V lost 4 bases, and 13 bases had no gene match. The CDR3 has 16 amino acids. The CDR3 loop is CASSNPGTGDRREQYF. CDR3 coding DNA: TGTGCCAGTAGTAACCCTGGGACAGGGGATCGTCGGGAGCAGTACTTC.

CDR3 sequence (DNA): TGTGCCAGCACCAAGGGGACCCCGCCTCCACCCCTCCACTTT. Its translation: CASTKGTPPPPLHF. The chain uses TRBV6-6 and TRBJ1-6; D possibly corresponds to TRBD1 (5 bases). Deletions cut 7 bases from V and 11 bases from J, with 18 bases between. The CDR3 has 14 amino acids. Germline-derived CDR1 and CDR2 are MNHNY and SVGAGI (reference sequence).

The chain uses TRBV6-4 and TRBJ1-2; D is possibly TRBD1 (5 bases). Germline loops: CDR1 MRHNA, CDR2 SNTAGT. The CDR3 consists of 15 residues. V lost 0 bases and J 10 bases, leaving 18 bases between the germline ends. The DNA for the CDR3 is TGTGCCAGCAGTGACTCTAAAAAGGGGAGGATAGACTACACCTTC. Amino acid sequence: CASSDSKKGRIDYTF.

This clone was counted a few times. This rearrangement joins TRBV5-8 to TRBJ2-5; 7 bases are shared with TRBD1. The V segment lost 3 bases and the J segment 2 bases; nucleotides outside the gene matches: 1. CDR1 is SGHTS, CDR2 YDEGEE, per germline. The CDR3 sequence is 13 residues long. For the CDR3, the DNA is TGTGCCAGCAGCTGGGACAGACAAGAGACCCAGTACTTC. It is translated as CASSWDRQETQYF.

This chain connects TRBV5-1 to TRBJ2-7, with 7 bases lining up with TRBD1. Trimming cost V 0 bases and J 0 bases; bases outside gene matches: 12. CDR3 length equals 18 residues. Germline V gene sequence: CDR1 SGHRS, CDR2 YFSETQ. CDR3 sequence: CASSLGGFSGQYSYEQYF. In DNA form, the CDR3 reads TGCGCCAGCAGCTTGGGCGGATTTTCGGGACAGTACTCCTACGAGCAGTACTTC.

This sequence joins TRBV2 and TRBJ2-1; 12 nucleotides align to TRBD2. From germline, CDR1 is SNHLY and CDR2 FYNNEI. This CDR3 comprises 16 residues. V was clipped by 1 base and J by 8 bases; unmatched bases: 6. This CDR3 is CASSEGTSGIGYEQFF. Here the CDR3 DNA reads TGTGCCAGCAGTGAAGGGACTAGCGGGATTGGCTATGAGCAGTTCTTC.

The rearrangement uses TRBV7-9 and TRBJ1-2; 7 nucleotides agree with TRBD1. Germline V gene lookup returns CDR1 SEHNR and CDR2 FQNEAQ (reference sequence). The CDR3 has 13 residues. V trimming: 5 bases; J trimming: 4 bases; junction bases outside the gene matches: 4. Written as DNA, the CDR3 is TGTGCCAGCAGCCCTAGGGACAGCTATGGCTACACCTTC. It is translated as CASSPRDSYGYTF.

CDR3 nucleotide sequence: TGTGCCAGCAGCTTGGGTGGATCCAAAAACATTCAGTACTTC. Translated, it gives CASSLGGSKNIQYF. The chain has TRBV25-1 and TRBJ2-4; D remains unclear. Germline V CDR1 and CDR2: MGHDK, SYGVNS. Trimming removed 6 bases from V and 2 bases from J, with 11 bases in between. This CDR3 region has 14 residues.

The V call is TRBV15, the J call TRBJ1-2; 8 nucleotides line up with TRBD1. Germline V gene lookup returns CDR1 LNHNV and CDR2 YYDKDF (reference sequence). This CDR3 is 14 amino acids long. The J segment lost 6 bases and the V segment lost 0 bases, leaving 3 bases of the junction unmatched. CDR3 amino acids: CATSRDQTGDGYTF. CDR3 nucleotide sequence: TGTGCCACCAGCAGAGATCAGACAGGGGATGGCTACACCTTC.

The chain has TRBV5-1 and TRBJ1-2; possibly TRBD1 for D (5 bases). Germline-derived CDR1 and CDR2 are SGHRS and YFSETQ. Trimming removed 4 bases from V and 2 bases from J, with 9 bases in between. This CDR3 has 13 residues. The DNA of the CDR3 is TGCGCCAGCAGCGCAGGGACCAACTATGGCTACACCTTC. Its protein product is CASSAGTNYGYTF. Together with reference TRBV5-1 and TRBJ1-2, the CDR3 gives the full variable domain: KAGVTQTPRYLIKTRGQQVTLSCSPISGHRSVSWYQQTPGQGLQFLFEYFSETQRNKGNFPGRFSGRQFSNSRSEMNVSTLELGDSALYLCASSAGTNYGYTFGSGTRLTVV.

This chain joins TRBV11-2 and TRBJ2-3, with 8 nucleotides matching TRBD1. With V trimmed by 3 bases and J by 3 bases, 5 bases remained unmatched. The CDR3 is 15 amino acids. Germline V lookup: CDR1 SGHAT, CDR2 FQNNGV. The CDR3 region has the DNA TGTGCCAGCAGCTTGGGGACAGGTTTAACAGATACGCAGTATTTT. It is translated as CASSLGTGLTDTQYF.

This chain joins TRBV7-9 and TRBJ1-1, with D perhaps TRBD1 (5 bases). Deletions cut 3 bases from V and 3 bases from J, with 8 bases between. Germline V gene sequence: CDR1 SEHNR, CDR2 FQNEAQ (reference sequence). The CDR3 is 13 amino acids. CDR3 coding DNA: TGTGCCAGCAGCTTTTCCAGGGACACTGAAGCTTTCTTT. It translates to CASSFSRDTEAFF.

This rearrangement joins TRBV5-4 to TRBJ2-5; 9 nucleotides agree with TRBD1. The V gene's germline CDR1 is SGHNT and CDR2 YYREEE (reference sequence). This CDR3 has 17 residues. The junction had 11 bases not matched to a gene; V was cut back by 1 base and J by 4 bases. CDR3 loop: CASSLRVSSGQGETQYF. CDR3 DNA: TGTGCCAGCAGCTTGAGGGTTTCCTCGGGACAGGGAGAGACCCAGTACTTC.

The chain uses TRBV3-1 (or the pseudogene TRBV3-2) and TRBJ2-3; 7 nucleotides agree with TRBD1. Looked up from germline, CDR1 is LGHDT and CDR2 is YNNKEL (reference sequence). With V trimmed by 1 base and J by 4 bases, 5 bases remained unmatched. This CDR3 contains 15 residues. The chain's CDR3 is CASSQAYRGADTQYF. CDR3 DNA: TGTGCCAGCAGCCAAGCTTACAGGGGCGCAGATACGCAGTATTTT.

The chain uses TRBV28 and TRBJ1-1; 12 bases fit TRBD1. The V gene's germline CDR1 is MDHEN and CDR2 SYDVKM. The CDR3 has 15 amino acids. V was pared by 5 bases and J by 7 bases, with 8 bases of the junction left unmatched. The CDR3 DNA is TGTGCCAGCAGTAATGAGGGACAGGGGGCATATGAAGCTTTCTTT. Encoded protein: CASSNEGQGAYEAFF.

This rearrangement joins TRBV6-5 to TRBJ1-2; D is unclear. The CDR3 runs 13 residues. The V end was cut by 8 bases, the J end by 4 bases, with 14 bases between. CDR1 and CDR2 (germline): MNHEY, SVGAGI. For the CDR3, the DNA is TGTGCCAGCTCGCCGGGTAGCGGCTATGGCTACACCTTC. This codes for CASSPGSGYGYTF.